This is a list of T cell receptor beta chains from one sample in a study of blood T cell repertoires in COVID-19. Some clones are missing from TCRdb's copy, which holds only in-frame ones; the method was immunoSEQ multiplex PCR. Here the sample spans some 97,000 clones, 80% to 90% being singletons. Material for sequencing was PBMCs or T cells enriched from blood (not recorded which). These receptors all come from a woman aged 50 to 60 who had recovered from COVID-19. Each CDR3 is given with its conserved first and last residue. Each record gives: V gene, clone size, J gene, D gene, CDR3 protein, CDR3 DNA. D genes are given only for firm matches. Rows give clone size only sometimes, using once, few, many, or a class for an expanded clone.

>TRBV7-8|.|TRBJ2-7|TRBD1
CASSPYRGDHEQYF
TGTGCCAGCAGCCCTTACAGGGGGGATCACGAGCAGTACTTC
>TRBV5-1|.|TRBJ2-3|TRBD1
CASSPNRGSTDTQYF
TGCGCCAGCAGCCCCAACAGGGGAAGCACAGATACGCAGTATTTT
>TRBV10-3|.|TRBJ2-3|TRBD2
CAISESRGSGGITQSQYF
TGTGCCATCAGTGAGTCGAGGGGTAGCGGGGGGATAACCCAATCGCAGTATTTT
>TRBV5-1|.|TRBJ1-1|.
CASSRALTGLNTEAFF
TGCGCCAGCAGCCGGGCCCTTACAGGACTGAACACTGAAGCTTTCTTT
>TRBV4-1|.|TRBJ2-2|.
CASSQVADNTGELFF
TGCGCCAGCAGCCAAGTAGCAGACAACACCGGGGAGCTGTTTTTT
>TRBV9|once|TRBJ1-6|.
CASSVVLAGVGAPLHF
TGTGCCAGCAGCGTAGTCTTAGCAGGGGTAGGTGCACCCCTCCACTTT
>TRBV25-1|once|TRBJ1-5|.
CASSDGGGGTGRQPQHF
TGTGCCAGCAGTGATGGAGGGGGAGGGACGGGTCGTCAGCCCCAGCATTTT
>TRBV5-1|.|TRBJ2-2|TRBD2
CASSGQASGSVLFF
TGCGCCAGCAGCGGTCAGGCTAGCGGGAGTGTGCTGTTTTTT
>TRBV29-1|.|TRBJ2-1|TRBD2
CSVPGEGLGLNEQFF
TGCAGCGTGCCTGGGGAGGGCCTAGGTCTCAATGAGCAGTTCTTC
>TRBV28|.|TRBJ1-6|TRBD1
CASRARVRGQNNSPLHF
TGTGCCAGCAGGGCGCGGGTGAGGGGGCAAAACAATTCACCCCTCCACTTT
>TRBV27|.|TRBJ2-3|TRBD2
CASSLSLFSGVTDTQYF
TGTGCCAGCAGTTTATCCCTCTTTAGCGGGGTCACAGATACGCAGTATTTT
>TRBV11-2|.|TRBJ1-3|TRBD1
CASSLTGGSGNTIYF
TGTGCCAGCAGCTTAACAGGGGGCTCTGGAAACACCATATATTTT
>TRBV30|.|TRBJ2-7|TRBD2
CAWGLAGGLYEQYF
TGTGCCTGGGGCCTAGCGGGGGGGCTGTACGAGCAGTACTTC
>TRBV5-1|few|TRBJ2-7|.
CASSSGDSTSYEQYF
TGCGCCAGCAGCTCGGGAGATTCAACCTCCTACGAGCAGTACTTC
>TRBV6-1|few|TRBJ1-5|TRBD1
CASSEPTGGSSNQPQHF
TGTGCCAGCAGTGAACCGACAGGGGGTTCGAGCAATCAGCCCCAGCATTTT
>TRBV12-3/TRBV12-4|once|TRBJ2-7|.
CASSSRYEQYF
TGTGCCAGCAGTTCCCGGTACGAGCAGTACTTC
>TRBV30|.|TRBJ2-3|.
CAWSGRDTDTQYF
TGTGCCTGGAGTGGGCGGGACACAGATACGCAGTATTTT
>TRBV28|.|TRBJ1-2|.
CASSPTGIGYTF
TGTGCCAGCAGTCCAACGGGGATCGGCTACACCTTC
>TRBV9|.|TRBJ1-3|.
CASSPRQPSSGNTIYF
TGTGCCAGCAGCCCCCGACAGCCCAGCTCTGGAAACACCATATATTTT
>TRBV7-2|.|TRBJ2-2|.
CASSLRPGEVGELFF
TGTGCCAGCAGCTTACGCCCGGGGGAGGTCGGGGAGCTGTTTTTT
>TRBV2|.|TRBJ1-2|TRBD1
CASRKDRAKGYGYTF
TGTGCCAGCCGAAAGGACAGGGCCAAAGGGTATGGCTACACCTTC
>TRBV28|.|TRBJ2-1|TRBD2
CASSPPRRGADNEQFF
TGTGCCAGCAGTCCCCCCAGGCGGGGGGCCGATAATGAGCAGTTCTTC
>TRBV19|.|TRBJ2-2|TRBD1
CASRSLIGTGTGELFF
TGTGCCAGTAGGTCCTTGATTGGGACAGGCACCGGGGAGCTGTTTTTT
>TRBV5-1|.|TRBJ1-2|.
CASSLGDGRTTDYGYTF
TGCGCCAGCAGCTTGGGGGACGGAAGGACTACCGACTATGGCTACACCTTC
>TRBV15|.|TRBJ2-1|.
CATSRSSLLSHPDEQFF
TGTGCCACCAGCAGATCCTCACTACTATCGCATCCCGATGAGCAGTTCTTC
>TRBV28|.|TRBJ1-1|TRBD1
CASPPDRGRNTEAFF
TGTGCCAGCCCGCCCGACAGGGGAAGGAACACTGAAGCTTTCTTT
>TRBV6-1|.|TRBJ1-2|.
CASSEGRYGYTF
TGTGCCAGCAGTGAGGGGCGGTATGGCTACACCTTC
>TRBV30|.|TRBJ1-5|TRBD1
CAWSVSQGGLYSNQPQHF
TGTGCCTGGAGTGTATCTCAGGGGGGATTGTATAGCAATCAGCCCCAGCATTTT
>TRBV14|.|TRBJ1-6|.
CASSQDWGHNSPLHF
TGTGCCAGCAGCCAAGATTGGGGGCATAATTCACCCCTCCACTTT
>TRBV6-5|.|TRBJ1-5|.
CASQDSFSNQPQHF
TGTGCCAGCCAAGACAGTTTTAGCAATCAGCCCCAGCATTTT
>TRBV30|.|TRBJ1-1|.
CAWSFHRENTEAFF
TGTGCCTGGAGTTTCCACAGGGAGAACACTGAAGCTTTCTTT
>TRBV15|.|TRBJ2-5|.
CATSRDPTPQETQYF
TGTGCCACCAGCAGAGATCCCACACCTCAAGAGACCCAGTACTTC
>TRBV9|.|TRBJ1-6|.
CASSDQQGVSSPLHF
TGTGCCAGCAGCGACCAACAGGGTGTGTCTTCACCCCTCCACTTT
>TRBV2|few|TRBJ1-1|.
CASRQMGSMNTEAFF
TGTGCCAGCAGACAAATGGGCTCCATGAACACTGAAGCTTTCTTT
>TRBV7-2|.|TRBJ2-7|TRBD2
CASSLGGGQLYEQYF
TGTGCCAGCAGCCTGGGGGGAGGGCAACTCTACGAGCAGTACTTC
>TRBV16|few|TRBJ1-1|.
CARMRGNTEAFF
TGTGCCAGGATGCGGGGTAACACTGAAGCTTTCTTT
>TRBV5-4|.|TRBJ2-1|TRBD2
CASSREGLAGEANEQFF
TGTGCCAGCAGCAGGGAAGGACTAGCGGGGGAAGCGAATGAGCAGTTCTTC
>TRBV7-2|.|TRBJ1-2|.
CASSLGATEVGYTF
TGTGCCAGCAGCTTAGGAGCCACAGAAGTAGGCTACACCTTC
>TRBV7-2|.|TRBJ1-4|.
CASSLEESGYDEKLFF
TGTGCCAGCAGCTTAGAAGAGTCAGGGTACGATGAAAAACTGTTTTTT
>TRBV7-3|.|TRBJ2-1|.
CASSHDRNNEQFF
TGTGCCAGCAGCCACGACAGGAACAATGAGCAGTTCTTC
>TRBV20-1|.|TRBJ1-2|TRBD1
CSASPRTGGVIGYTF
TGCAGTGCTAGTCCCCGGACAGGAGGGGTAATTGGCTACACCTTC
>TRBV24-1|.|TRBJ2-2|.
CATSENRVGTGELFF
TGTGCCACCAGTGAAAACAGGGTGGGAACCGGGGAGCTGTTTTTT
>TRBV5-1|.|TRBJ1-4|.
CASSLGQPINEKLFF
TGCGCCAGCAGCTTGGGACAGCCTATTAATGAAAAACTGTTTTTT
>TRBV5-1|.|TRBJ1-1|TRBD1
CASTTGTANTEAFF
TGCGCCAGCACCACCGGGACAGCTAACACTGAAGCTTTCTTT
>TRBV9|.|TRBJ2-5|.
CASSVGGGRMGETQYF
TGTGCCAGCAGCGTAGGAGGAGGGAGGATGGGAGAGACCCAGTACTTC